These T cell receptor beta chains were read from a single sample in a study of control samples from healthy donors and cancer patients. Produced via immunoSEQ multiplex PCR; TCRdb's table is partial and in-frame only. This table has 110,000 to 150,000 clones, 75% to 90% appearing once. The sample comprised blood. These receptors came from a man aged 25 to 45 in good health. Each CDR3 is given with its conserved first and last residue. D genes are given only for firm matches. Rows may omit the clone size; those that give it use once, few, many or a size class.

V gene: TRBV19
J gene: TRBJ2-2
clone size: -
D gene: -
CDR3 protein: CATAAANTGELFF
CDR3 DNA: TGTGCCACTGCCGCCGCGAACACCGGGGAGCTGTTTTTT

V gene: TRBV7-9
J gene: TRBJ1-3
clone size: few
D gene: TRBD1
CDR3 protein: CASSPWTGSGNTIYF
CDR3 DNA: TGTGCCAGCAGCCCCTGGACAGGGTCTGGAAACACCATATATTTT

V gene: TRBV19
J gene: TRBJ2-3
clone size: -
D gene: TRBD1
CDR3 protein: CASSARPRPGQAFTDTQYF
CDR3 DNA: TGTGCCAGTAGTGCACGCCCGCGACCGGGACAGGCTTTCACAGATACGCAGTATTTT

V gene: TRBV12-1
J gene: TRBJ1-6
clone size: -
D gene: -
CDR3 protein: CASNTGQYNSPLHF
CDR3 DNA: TGTGCCAGCAACACAGGACAGTATAATTCACCCCTCCACTTT

V gene: TRBV7-2
J gene: TRBJ2-7
clone size: -
D gene: TRBD1
CDR3 protein: CASSRTGGEQYF
CDR3 DNA: TGTGCCAGCAGCCGTACAGGGGGGGAGCAGTACTTC

V gene: TRBV28
J gene: TRBJ1-5
clone size: -
D gene: TRBD1
CDR3 protein: CASVTGTGGVSQHF
CDR3 DNA: TGTGCCAGCGTCACCGGGACAGGGGGTGTGTCCCAGCATTTT

V gene: TRBV4-3
J gene: TRBJ2-1
clone size: -
D gene: -
CDR3 protein: CASSQDGTYSSYNEQFF
CDR3 DNA: TGCGCCAGCAGCCAAGATGGGACTTATAGCTCCTACAATGAGCAGTTCTTC

V gene: TRBV21-1
J gene: TRBJ2-1
clone size: -
D gene: -
CDR3 protein: CASSKEGQGDEQFF
CDR3 DNA: TGTGCCAGCAGCAAAGAGGGACAGGGTGATGAGCAGTTCTTC

V gene: TRBV6-5
J gene: TRBJ2-5
clone size: few
D gene: -
CDR3 protein: CASSYSPPQSGETQYF
CDR3 DNA: TGTGCCAGCAGTTACTCCCCTCCACAGTCCGGAGAGACCCAGTACTTC

V gene: TRBV24-1
J gene: TRBJ1-5
clone size: -
D gene: -
CDR3 protein: CATRDRGNNQPQHF
CDR3 DNA: TGTGCCACCAGGGACCGTGGAAACAATCAGCCCCAGCATTTT

V gene: TRBV29-1
J gene: TRBJ2-2
clone size: -
D gene: -
CDR3 protein: CSVVVGLASGELFF
CDR3 DNA: TGCAGCGTTGTGGTGGGGCTAGCGTCCGGGGAGCTGTTTTTT

V gene: TRBV6-2/TRBV6-3
J gene: TRBJ1-1
clone size: -
D gene: TRBD1
CDR3 protein: CASSRDRTEAFF
CDR3 DNA: TGTGCCAGCAGTCGGGACAGGACTGAAGCTTTCTTT

V gene: TRBV6-5
J gene: TRBJ1-2
clone size: -
D gene: TRBD1
CDR3 protein: CASSQNRGYDYGYTF
CDR3 DNA: TGTGCCAGCAGTCAGAACAGGGGGTATGACTATGGCTACACCTTC

V gene: TRBV5-1
J gene: TRBJ2-7
clone size: -
D gene: -
CDR3 protein: CASSFDGKYEQYF
CDR3 DNA: TGCGCCAGCAGCTTTGACGGGAAGTACGAGCAGTACTTC

V gene: TRBV24-1
J gene: TRBJ2-3
clone size: -
D gene: -
CDR3 protein: CATSDLRAPDTDTQYF
CDR3 DNA: TGTGCCACCAGTGATTTGAGAGCGCCCGACACAGATACGCAGTATTTT

V gene: TRBV2
J gene: TRBJ1-4
clone size: -
D gene: -
CDR3 protein: CASSDDFEKLFF
CDR3 DNA: TGTGCCAGCAGTGATGATTTTGAAAAACTGTTTTTT

V gene: TRBV11-3
J gene: TRBJ2-1
clone size: -
D gene: -
CDR3 protein: CASRGGGNEQFF
CDR3 DNA: TGTGCCAGCAGGGGGGGCGGCAATGAGCAGTTCTTC

V gene: TRBV4-3
J gene: TRBJ1-5
clone size: -
D gene: -
CDR3 protein: CASSQDFGRGNQPQHF
CDR3 DNA: TGCGCCAGCAGCCAAGATTTCGGCAGGGGCAATCAGCCCCAGCATTTT

V gene: TRBV30
J gene: TRBJ1-5
clone size: -
D gene: -
CDR3 protein: CAWSVTSNQPQHF
CDR3 DNA: TGTGCCTGGAGTGTAACAAGCAATCAGCCCCAGCATTTT

V gene: TRBV6-5
J gene: TRBJ1-2
clone size: -
D gene: -
CDR3 protein: CASSYSRQTVGYTF
CDR3 DNA: TGTGCCAGCAGTTACTCGAGGCAGACTGTTGGCTACACCTTC

V gene: TRBV18
J gene: TRBJ2-2
clone size: -
D gene: -
CDR3 protein: CASSQTSAANTGELFF
CDR3 DNA: TGTGCCAGCTCCCAGACGTCGGCAGCGAACACCGGGGAGCTGTTTTTT

V gene: TRBV7-3
J gene: TRBJ2-2
clone size: -
D gene: TRBD2
CDR3 protein: CASSDTSGANTGELFF
CDR3 DNA: TGTGCCAGCAGCGATACTAGCGGAGCGAACACCGGGGAGCTGTTTTTT

V gene: TRBV5-1
J gene: TRBJ1-4
clone size: -
D gene: -
CDR3 protein: CASSLIQATNEKLFF
CDR3 DNA: TGCGCCAGCAGCTTGATCCAGGCAACTAATGAAAAACTGTTTTTT

V gene: TRBV4-1
J gene: TRBJ2-7
clone size: -
D gene: -
CDR3 protein: CASSQATGSYEQYF
CDR3 DNA: TGCGCCAGCAGCCAAGCGACTGGCTCCTACGAGCAGTACTTC

V gene: TRBV10-2
J gene: TRBJ2-2
clone size: -
D gene: -
CDR3 protein: CASRGGAGTGELFF
CDR3 DNA: TGCGCCAGCAGAGGGGGGGCGGGCACCGGGGAGCTGTTTTTT

V gene: TRBV19
J gene: TRBJ1-1
clone size: -
D gene: TRBD1
CDR3 protein: CASSLRDRGPTEAFF
CDR3 DNA: TGTGCCAGTAGTCTCCGGGACAGGGGTCCCACTGAAGCTTTCTTT

V gene: TRBV24-1
J gene: TRBJ2-5
clone size: -
D gene: -
CDR3 protein: CATSDRAGGAAQYF
CDR3 DNA: TGTGCCACCAGTGACCGAGCAGGCGGAGCGGCCCAGTACTTC

V gene: TRBV5-4
J gene: TRBJ2-7
clone size: -
D gene: -
CDR3 protein: CASSPGSGLGYYEQYF
CDR3 DNA: TGTGCCAGCAGCCCGGGTTCGGGACTGGGATACTACGAGCAGTACTTC

V gene: TRBV11-1
J gene: TRBJ2-5
clone size: -
D gene: TRBD2
CDR3 protein: CASSVGGNQETQYF
CDR3 DNA: TGTGCCAGCAGTGTGGGGGGGAACCAAGAGACCCAGTACTTC

V gene: TRBV7-2
J gene: TRBJ2-7
clone size: -
D gene: TRBD2
CDR3 protein: CASSLMGWRLAVHEQYF
CDR3 DNA: TGTGCCAGCAGCTTAATGGGGTGGAGACTAGCCGTCCACGAGCAGTACTTC